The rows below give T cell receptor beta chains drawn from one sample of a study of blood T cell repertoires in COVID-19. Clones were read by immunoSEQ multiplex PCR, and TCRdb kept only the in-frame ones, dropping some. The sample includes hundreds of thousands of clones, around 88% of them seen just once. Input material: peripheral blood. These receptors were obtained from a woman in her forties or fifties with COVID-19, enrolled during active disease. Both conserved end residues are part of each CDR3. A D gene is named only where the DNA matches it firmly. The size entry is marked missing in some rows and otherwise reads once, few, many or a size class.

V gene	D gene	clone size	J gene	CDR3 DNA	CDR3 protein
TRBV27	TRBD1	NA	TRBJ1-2	TGTGCCAGCAGTTTCGCGGGGACAGGGGGGGGCTACACCTTC	CASSFAGTGGGYTF
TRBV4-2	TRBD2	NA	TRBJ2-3	TGTGCCAGCAGCCAAGGGACTAGCGGGGGAGTAGATACGCAGTATTTT	CASSQGTSGGVDTQYF
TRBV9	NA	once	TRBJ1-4	TGTGCCAGCAGCTGGGAGGCAACTAATGAAAAACTGTTTTTT	CASSWEATNEKLFF
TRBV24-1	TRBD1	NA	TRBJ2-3	TGTGCCACCAGTGACGTGAGGGACAGTGCAGATACGCAGTATTTT	CATSDVRDSADTQYF
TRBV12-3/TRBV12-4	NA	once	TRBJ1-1	TGTGCCAGCAGTTCATGGCGCTCGGGGGCTTTCTTT	CASSSWRSGAFF
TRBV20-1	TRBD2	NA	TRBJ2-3	TGCAGTGCTAGTAGCGCTAGCGGGGCCCTAAGCACAGATACGCAGTATTTT	CSASSASGALSTDTQYF
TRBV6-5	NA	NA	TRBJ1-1	TGTGCCAGCAGTTACTCCGCCAGGGAGGGCACTGAAGCTTTCTTT	CASSYSAREGTEAFF
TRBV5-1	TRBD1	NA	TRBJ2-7	TGCGCCAGCAGCGCTGCCCGGACAGGTGCCTCCTACGAGCAGTACTTC	CASSAARTGASYEQYF
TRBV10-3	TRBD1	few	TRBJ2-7	TGTGCCATGGGACAGACTATCTACGAGCAGTACTTC	CAMGQTIYEQYF
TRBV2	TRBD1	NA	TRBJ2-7	TGTGCCAGCAGTGAAGTGGCAGGGGGCGGCGAGCAGTACTTC	CASSEVAGGGEQYF
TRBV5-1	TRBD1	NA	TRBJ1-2	TGCGCCAGCAGCGAGGACAACAGGGGCGGGGATGGCTACACCTTC	CASSEDNRGGDGYTF
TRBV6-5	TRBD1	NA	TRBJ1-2	TGTGCCAGCAGTTACTCCTTGGGACAGGGCTACTATGGCTACACCTTC	CASSYSLGQGYYGYTF
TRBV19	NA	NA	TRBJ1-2	TGTGCCAGTAGTCGCCGCATGGGGGGTGGCAGTGGCTACACCTTC	CASSRRMGGGSGYTF
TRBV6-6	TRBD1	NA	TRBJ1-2	TGTGCCAGCAGCCAATCACAGGGGACCTATGGCTACACCTTC	CASSQSQGTYGYTF
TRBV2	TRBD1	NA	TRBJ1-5	TGTGCCAGCAGTGGACAGGGGGCGCAGCGTCAGCCCCAGCATTTT	CASSGQGAQRQPQHF
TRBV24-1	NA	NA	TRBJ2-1	TGTGCCACCAGTGACCCCGCGGACAATGAGCAGTTCTTC	CATSDPADNEQFF
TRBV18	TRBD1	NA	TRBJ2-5	TGTGCCAGCTCACCATTGGCCGGAAGGACAGGGGGACAAGAGACCCAGTACTTC	CASSPLAGRTGGQETQYF
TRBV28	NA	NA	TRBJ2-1	TGTGCCAGCAGCCCGTACAATGAGCAGTTCTTC	CASSPYNEQFF
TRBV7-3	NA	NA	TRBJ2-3	TGTGCCAGCAGCCAGGGTCCCTCAGAGGCAGATACGCAGTATTTT	CASSQGPSEADTQYF
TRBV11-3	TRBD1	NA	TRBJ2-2	TGTGCCAGCAGCTACGGGACAGCCAACTTGAACACCGGGGAGCTGTTTTTT	CASSYGTANLNTGELFF
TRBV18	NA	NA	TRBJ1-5	TGTGCCAGCTCCCCAAACGGGAATCAGCCCCAGCATTTT	CASSPNGNQPQHF
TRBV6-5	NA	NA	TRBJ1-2	TGTGCCAGCAGCTCTACGGGCTATGGCTACACCTTC	CASSSTGYGYTF
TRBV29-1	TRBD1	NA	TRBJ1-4	TGCAGCGTTCCTACAGGGGGCGGGGGTGAAAAACTGTTTTTT	CSVPTGGGGEKLFF
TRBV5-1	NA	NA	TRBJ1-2	TGCGCCAGCAGCCCCTCCGGAGGGGCCTACTATGGCTACACCTTC	CASSPSGGAYYGYTF
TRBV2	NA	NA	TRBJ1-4	TGTGCCAGCAGGAGGGACTTCAATGAAAAACTGTTTTTT	CASRRDFNEKLFF